Listed below are T cell receptor beta chains from one sample, sequenced in a study of T cell responses to AZD1222 COVID-19 vaccine. Sequencing was performed with immunoSEQ multiplex PCR; in TCRdb, only in-frame clones are kept and a portion is missing. The sample consists of some 110,000 clones, 80% to 90% of them appearing once. The starting material was peripheral blood, obtained 28 days after the second AZD1222 dose. The receptors were sampled from an adult who received the AZD1222 COVID-19 vaccine. Both conserved end residues are part of each CDR3. Fields, in order: J gene, clone size, D gene, V gene, CDR3 DNA, CDR3 protein. A D gene is named only where the DNA matches it firmly. A row's size may be missing; if present it is once, few, many or a size class.

j_gene: TRBJ2-6; abundance: few; d_gene: NA; v_gene: TRBV5-4; CDR3nt: TGTGCCAGCAGCTCGCCCGAGGGAATTAGGGCCAACGTCCTGACTTTC; CDR3aa: CASSSPEGIRANVLTF
j_gene: TRBJ2-1; abundance: once; d_gene: NA; v_gene: TRBV4-1; CDR3nt: TGCGCCAGCAGCCAAGGAACGGGGCCATACAATGAGCAGTTCTTC; CDR3aa: CASSQGTGPYNEQFF
j_gene: TRBJ1-6; abundance: NA; d_gene: NA; v_gene: TRBV19; CDR3nt: TGTGCCAGTGGTCCGGCTCATAATTCACCCCTCCACTTT; CDR3aa: CASGPAHNSPLHF
j_gene: TRBJ2-1; abundance: once; d_gene: NA; v_gene: TRBV9; CDR3nt: TGTGCCAGCAGCGGTAGCGGAAACGCCTACAATGAGCAGTTCTTC; CDR3aa: CASSGSGNAYNEQFF
j_gene: TRBJ1-2; abundance: NA; d_gene: NA; v_gene: TRBV3-1/TRBV3-2; CDR3nt: TGTGCCAGCAGCCAAAGACAGTCCTGGGGCTACACCTTC; CDR3aa: CASSQRQSWGYTF
j_gene: TRBJ1-2; abundance: NA; d_gene: NA; v_gene: TRBV19; CDR3nt: TGTGCCAGTAGTGGCGAGGGTAACTATGGCTACACCTTC; CDR3aa: CASSGEGNYGYTF
j_gene: TRBJ2-3; abundance: NA; d_gene: TRBD2; v_gene: TRBV5-1; CDR3nt: TGCGCCAGCAGCTTTTACAGCGGGGGGATCACAGATACGCAGTATTTT; CDR3aa: CASSFYSGGITDTQYF
j_gene: TRBJ2-5; abundance: NA; d_gene: NA; v_gene: TRBV7-8; CDR3nt: TGTGCCAGCAGCGAGGCGGTGGGCGAAGAGACCCAGTACTTC; CDR3aa: CASSEAVGEETQYF
j_gene: TRBJ2-3; abundance: once; d_gene: NA; v_gene: TRBV27; CDR3nt: TGTGCCAGCAGTTTTTTGTCAGCCTATACGCAGTATTTT; CDR3aa: CASSFLSAYTQYF
j_gene: TRBJ2-7; abundance: NA; d_gene: NA; v_gene: TRBV7-2; CDR3nt: TGTGCCAGCAGCAGATATTACGGTTCCTACGAGCAGTACTTC; CDR3aa: CASSRYYGSYEQYF
j_gene: TRBJ1-5; abundance: NA; d_gene: NA; v_gene: TRBV28; CDR3nt: TGTGCCGAGGGTGAGGGGGATAGCAATCAGCCCCAGCATTTT; CDR3aa: CAEGEGDSNQPQHF
j_gene: TRBJ2-3; abundance: NA; d_gene: TRBD2; v_gene: TRBV4-1; CDR3nt: TGCGCCAGCAGCCCTAGACTAGCGGGGGGCACAGATACGCAGTATTTT; CDR3aa: CASSPRLAGGTDTQYF
j_gene: TRBJ2-5; abundance: once; d_gene: NA; v_gene: TRBV27; CDR3nt: TGTGCCAGCAGTCGAACAATGGTTGTCCAAGAGACCCAGTACTTC; CDR3aa: CASSRTMVVQETQYF
j_gene: TRBJ2-7; abundance: NA; d_gene: NA; v_gene: TRBV25-1; CDR3nt: TGTGCCAGCAGTGGCTCGAGAGGGTTTTCCTACGAGCAGTACTTC; CDR3aa: CASSGSRGFSYEQYF
j_gene: TRBJ2-1; abundance: NA; d_gene: NA; v_gene: TRBV5-1; CDR3nt: TGCGCCAGCAGCTTGGGGGCAGGGGAGGATGAGCAGTTCTTC; CDR3aa: CASSLGAGEDEQFF
j_gene: TRBJ2-7; abundance: NA; d_gene: NA; v_gene: TRBV6-1; CDR3nt: TGTGCCAGCAGTGAAGCTCGAACGAGCCGGAACTTC; CDR3aa: CASSEARTSRNF
j_gene: TRBJ2-2; abundance: NA; d_gene: NA; v_gene: TRBV6-5; CDR3nt: TGTGCCAGCAAAGACGGTAACACCGGGGAGCTGTTTTTT; CDR3aa: CASKDGNTGELFF
j_gene: TRBJ1-1; abundance: NA; d_gene: NA; v_gene: TRBV9; CDR3nt: TGTGCCAGCAGCCCCCAGCCTATAGGGGAAGCTTTCTTT; CDR3aa: CASSPQPIGEAFF
j_gene: TRBJ2-1; abundance: once; d_gene: NA; v_gene: TRBV11-3; CDR3nt: TGTGCCAGCAGCTTCGCGGGGGCTAGCGGCGCCTACAATGAGCAGTTCTTC; CDR3aa: CASSFAGASGAYNEQFF
j_gene: TRBJ2-7; abundance: NA; d_gene: TRBD2; v_gene: TRBV4-2; CDR3nt: TGTGCCAGCAGCGACCCGGGACTAGCGGCTCGCGAGCAGTACTTC; CDR3aa: CASSDPGLAAREQYF
j_gene: TRBJ2-7; abundance: NA; d_gene: NA; v_gene: TRBV6-5; CDR3nt: TGTGCCAGCAGTTACTCTGGGGGGCGCTACGAGCAGTACTTC; CDR3aa: CASSYSGGRYEQYF
j_gene: TRBJ1-4; abundance: NA; d_gene: TRBD1; v_gene: TRBV7-9; CDR3nt: TGTGCCAGCAGCTTTTCCGGGACAGGGAATGAAAAACTGTTTTTT; CDR3aa: CASSFSGTGNEKLFF
j_gene: TRBJ1-3; abundance: NA; d_gene: NA; v_gene: TRBV10-2; CDR3nt: TGCGCCACCAAAGACCCCTCTGGAAACACCATATATTTT; CDR3aa: CATKDPSGNTIYF
j_gene: TRBJ2-7; abundance: NA; d_gene: NA; v_gene: TRBV11-2; CDR3nt: TGTGCCAGCAGCCACACCTCCTACGAGCAGTACTTC; CDR3aa: CASSHTSYEQYF
j_gene: TRBJ1-5; abundance: NA; d_gene: NA; v_gene: TRBV28; CDR3nt: TGTGCCAGCAGCCCCCATACAGGCAATCAGCCCCAGCATTTT; CDR3aa: CASSPHTGNQPQHF
j_gene: TRBJ1-6; abundance: NA; d_gene: NA; v_gene: TRBV12-5; CDR3nt: TGTGCTAGTGGTTTGGTACTAAGGGCCCGATATAATTCACCCCTCCACTTT; CDR3aa: CASGLVLRARYNSPLHF
j_gene: TRBJ2-7; abundance: NA; d_gene: TRBD2; v_gene: TRBV7-2; CDR3nt: TGTGCCAGCAGCTTAGCGAGAGCGGGAGGACTCTACGAGCAGTACTTC; CDR3aa: CASSLARAGGLYEQYF
j_gene: TRBJ2-1; abundance: NA; d_gene: TRBD2; v_gene: TRBV9; CDR3nt: TGTGCCAGCAGCAGACTAGCGGGAGAATACAATGAGCAGTTCTTC; CDR3aa: CASSRLAGEYNEQFF
j_gene: TRBJ2-1; abundance: NA; d_gene: NA; v_gene: TRBV7-2; CDR3nt: TGTGCCAGCAGCTTCACGCCGGGCAACAATGAGCAGTTCTTC; CDR3aa: CASSFTPGNNEQFF
j_gene: TRBJ2-7; abundance: NA; d_gene: TRBD2; v_gene: TRBV27; CDR3nt: TGTGCCAGCAGTTTATGGTCGCCTAGCGGGGACCGCTCCTACGAGCAGTACTTC; CDR3aa: CASSLWSPSGDRSYEQYF
j_gene: TRBJ1-4; abundance: NA; d_gene: NA; v_gene: TRBV4-1; CDR3nt: TGCGCCAGCAGCCAACCTGCTCTCAAGGAAAATGAAAAACTGTTTTTT; CDR3aa: CASSQPALKENEKLFF
j_gene: TRBJ2-2; abundance: NA; d_gene: NA; v_gene: TRBV2; CDR3nt: TGTGCCAGCAGCCGACGGGACACGAATACCGGGGAGCTGTTTTTT; CDR3aa: CASSRRDTNTGELFF
j_gene: TRBJ2-7; abundance: few; d_gene: NA; v_gene: TRBV5-4; CDR3nt: TGTGCCAGCAGCTTGGCCAGTAACGAGCAGTACTTC; CDR3aa: CASSLASNEQYF
j_gene: TRBJ1-2; abundance: few; d_gene: NA; v_gene: TRBV5-1; CDR3nt: TGCGCCAGCAGCCGAGGGGCCTATGGCTACACCTTC; CDR3aa: CASSRGAYGYTF
j_gene: TRBJ2-3; abundance: few; d_gene: NA; v_gene: TRBV7-9; CDR3nt: TGTGCCAGCAGCCTCCAGGGGACTAGCACAGATACGCAGTATTTT; CDR3aa: CASSLQGTSTDTQYF
j_gene: TRBJ1-1; abundance: NA; d_gene: NA; v_gene: TRBV5-6; CDR3nt: TGTGCCAGCAGCTTGCCACCGCAGGGTGAAGCTTTCTTT; CDR3aa: CASSLPPQGEAFF
j_gene: TRBJ1-5; abundance: few; d_gene: NA; v_gene: TRBV3-1/TRBV3-2; CDR3nt: TGTGCCAGCAGCCAAGGCGGAATGGTGGGAGGCAATCAGCCCCAGCATTTT; CDR3aa: CASSQGGMVGGNQPQHF
j_gene: TRBJ2-5; abundance: NA; d_gene: NA; v_gene: TRBV5-4; CDR3nt: TGTGCCAGCAGCTTGGCAGGGTTGGAGACCCAGTACTTC; CDR3aa: CASSLAGLETQYF
j_gene: TRBJ2-2; abundance: NA; d_gene: TRBD2; v_gene: TRBV4-1; CDR3nt: TGCGCCAGCAGCCAAGGATTAGCGGGAGGATTCGGGGAGCTGTTTTTT; CDR3aa: CASSQGLAGGFGELFF
j_gene: TRBJ2-7; abundance: once; d_gene: NA; v_gene: TRBV14; CDR3nt: TGTGCCAGCAGCCAAAAAAGGGACGGTATCTCCTACGAGCAGTACTTC; CDR3aa: CASSQKRDGISYEQYF
j_gene: TRBJ2-7; abundance: NA; d_gene: NA; v_gene: TRBV12-3/TRBV12-4; CDR3nt: TGTGCCAGCAGTCAGGGACTCCTCGAAGAGCAGTACTTC; CDR3aa: CASSQGLLEEQYF
j_gene: TRBJ2-3; abundance: NA; d_gene: NA; v_gene: TRBV24-1; CDR3nt: TGTGCCACCAGTGAAGGATCCGCCACAGATACGCAGTATTTT; CDR3aa: CATSEGSATDTQYF
j_gene: TRBJ2-3; abundance: NA; d_gene: TRBD2; v_gene: TRBV9; CDR3nt: TGTGCCAGCAGCTCCCAGCCCGGACTAGCGGGGGGCACAGATACGCAGTATTTT; CDR3aa: CASSSQPGLAGGTDTQYF
j_gene: TRBJ1-3; abundance: NA; d_gene: TRBD1; v_gene: TRBV6-5; CDR3nt: TGTGCCAGCGGCCGACAGGGGAGCTCTGGAAACACCATATATTTT; CDR3aa: CASGRQGSSGNTIYF
j_gene: TRBJ2-1; abundance: NA; d_gene: TRBD2; v_gene: TRBV28; CDR3nt: TGTGCCAGCATGGGTCCCGCAGGGACTAGCGGGAGGGGGTCCTACAATGAGCAGTTCTTC; CDR3aa: CASMGPAGTSGRGSYNEQFF
j_gene: TRBJ2-6; abundance: NA; d_gene: TRBD1; v_gene: TRBV5-1; CDR3nt: TGCGCCAGCGGATTGCCCTCGACAGGGGGGCTCTCTGGGGCCAACGTCCTGACTTTC; CDR3aa: CASGLPSTGGLSGANVLTF
j_gene: TRBJ2-7; abundance: NA; d_gene: NA; v_gene: TRBV18; CDR3nt: TGTGCCAGCTCACCACGGCAAGGGGGGGTTTACGAGCAGTACTTC; CDR3aa: CASSPRQGGVYEQYF
j_gene: TRBJ2-7; abundance: NA; d_gene: TRBD1; v_gene: TRBV5-1; CDR3nt: TGCGCCAGCAGCGTCCGGGGACAGGGGGGCTACGAGCAGTACTTC; CDR3aa: CASSVRGQGGYEQYF
j_gene: TRBJ2-7; abundance: few; d_gene: NA; v_gene: TRBV18; CDR3nt: TGTGCCAGCTCACCAAAGACTACGGGTTCCTACGAGCAGTACTTC; CDR3aa: CASSPKTTGSYEQYF
j_gene: TRBJ2-7; abundance: NA; d_gene: TRBD2; v_gene: TRBV13; CDR3nt: TGTGCCAGCAGCTTAGAGGTAGCGGGAGAGACTGGGCAGTACTTC; CDR3aa: CASSLEVAGETGQYF
j_gene: TRBJ2-7; abundance: NA; d_gene: TRBD2; v_gene: TRBV4-1; CDR3nt: TGCGCCAGCAGCCAAGATCTAGTTGGACTAGCGGGCCCCTACGAGCAGTACTTC; CDR3aa: CASSQDLVGLAGPYEQYF
j_gene: TRBJ1-3; abundance: once; d_gene: NA; v_gene: TRBV5-6; CDR3nt: TGTGCCAGCAGCTTCCCGTCTTCTGGAAACACCATATATTTT; CDR3aa: CASSFPSSGNTIYF
j_gene: TRBJ1-2; abundance: NA; d_gene: NA; v_gene: TRBV11-3; CDR3nt: TGTGCCAGCAGCTCCGGGAATTCTGGCTACACCTTC; CDR3aa: CASSSGNSGYTF
j_gene: TRBJ1-4; abundance: NA; d_gene: NA; v_gene: TRBV7-2; CDR3nt: TGTGCCAGCAGCTTAGGGGCCGGCAGGAATGAAAAACTGTTTTTT; CDR3aa: CASSLGAGRNEKLFF